What follows are 13 T cell receptor beta chains derived from one specimen sequenced in a study of CD8 T cells in Susac syndrome. RNA in amounts of about 0.45 to 1 ug was reverse transcribed with random hexamers. TCRdb re-called the immunoSEQ multiplex PCR reads through MiXCR, storing one row per CDR3 protein. The sample includes 100,000 to 150,000 distinct CDR3 sequences, 96% of them seen just once. The sequenced material came from CD4+ T cells from PBMCs. Receptors originate from a human donor with Susac syndrome.

The chain joins TRBV29-1 to TRBJ2-5, with a weak D call TRBD1 (6 bases). The CDR3 extends over 14 amino acids. V lost 1 base, J lost 4 bases, and 13 bases lay in between. Germline V gene sequence: CDR1 SQVTM, CDR2 ANQGSEA. Here the CDR3 DNA reads TGCAGCGTTGAAGTCCTGGGGGCTAGAGAGACCCAGTACTTC. It specifies CSVEVLGARETQYF.

The chain combines TRBV27 with TRBJ1-1; D not resolved. CDR1 is MNHEY and CDR2 is SMNVEV in the germline V gene (reference sequence). CDR3 size: 12 residues. Trimming pared 6 bases from V and 3 bases from J, leaving 8 bases between. CDR3 in DNA: TGTGCCAGCAGGAATCGGTACACTGAAGCTTTCTTT. Protein sequence: CASRNRYTEAFF.

The V and J genes are TRBV27 and TRBJ2-3, with 7 positions matching TRBD1. Trimming took 6 bases from V and 4 from J; bases not matched to a gene: 7. From germline, CDR1 is MNHEY and CDR2 SMNVEV (reference sequence). This CDR3 contains 14 residues. The CDR3 nucleotides read TGTGCCAGCAGAAGACAGGGATCAGCAGATACGCAGTATTTT. Amino acids: CASRRQGSADTQYF.

The rearrangement links TRBV29-1 to TRBJ2-1, with 9 bases aligning to TRBD2. The CDR3 runs to 13 residues. Germline values: CDR1 SQVTM, CDR2 ANQGSEA. The junction had 9 bases not matched to a gene; V was cut back by 3 bases and J by 12 bases. As DNA, the CDR3 is TGCAGCGTTGATTTAGCGGGAGTTTCTGCGCAGTTCTTC. This sequence encodes CSVDLAGVSAQFF.

This rearrangement joins TRBV20-1 to TRBJ1-1, with a weak D call TRBD1 (5 bases). The germline V gene encodes CDR1 DFQATT and CDR2 SNEGSKA (reference sequence). The V end was cut by 0 bases, the J end by 0 bases, with 14 bases between. The CDR3 length is 16 residues. The CDR3 DNA reads as TGCAGTGCTAGAGATGGGGCAGTCAACATGAACACTGAAGCTTTCTTT. Its translation: CSARDGAVNMNTEAFF.

This chain uses TRBV12-3 or TRBV12-4 with TRBJ2-5, with D maybe TRBD2 (5 bases). V was cut by 3 bases and J by 7 bases, with 6 bases left in between. The CDR3 has 11 amino acids. CDR3 region: CASSLGVTQYF. The CDR3 DNA sequence: TGTGCCAGCAGTTTGGGAGTGACCCAGTACTTC.

This clonotype was observed a single time. This chain connects TRBV20-1 to TRBJ2-5; D uncertain. This CDR3 contains 11 residues. Trimming stripped 6 bases from V and 9 bases from J, with 14 bases between. Germline V gives CDR1 DFQATT, CDR2 SNEGSKA (reference sequence). CDR3 protein: CSAPLSPAQYF. CDR3 nucleotides: TGCAGTGCCCCCCTATCCCCCGCCCAGTACTTC.

This chain connects TRBV27 to TRBJ1-5; possibly TRBD1 for D (6 bases). The V end was cut by 5 bases, the J end by 9 bases, with 14 bases between. Germline CDR1 reads MNHEY; CDR2 reads SMNVEV (reference sequence). The CDR3 loop spans 13 amino acids. The CDR3 is CASSGTRDGPQHF. In DNA, the CDR3 is TGTGCCAGCAGTGGGACACGCGATGGGCCCCAGCATTTT.

The chain joins TRBV5-1 to TRBJ2-1; D possibly corresponds to TRBD2 (5 bases). The CDR3 has 16 amino acids. Germline values: CDR1 SGHRS, CDR2 YFSETQ. V was trimmed by 4 bases and J by 0 bases, leaving 14 bases between them. This CDR3 reads CASSESAESSYNEQFF. The CDR3 DNA is TGCGCCAGCAGCGAATCAGCGGAGAGCTCCTACAATGAGCAGTTCTTC.

The rearrangement uses TRBV19 and TRBJ2-1, with D tentatively TRBD2 (6 bases). The V end lost 0 bases, the J end lost 9 bases, and 6 bases lay between the germline ends. This CDR3 is 12 amino acids long. Germline CDR1 and CDR2: LNHDA and SQIVND (reference sequence). CDR3 amino acids: CASSIDSGEQFF. CDR3 DNA: TGTGCCAGTAGTATAGATAGCGGTGAGCAGTTCTTC.

The sample holds one count of this clonotype. V gene TRBV4-3 combines with J gene TRBJ2-1, with D possibly TRBD2 on 6 matching bases. Per germline, CDR1 LGHNA and CDR2 YSLEER. The CDR3 sequence is 13 residues long. V was pared by 0 bases and J by 12 bases, with 12 bases between. In nucleotides, the CDR3 is TGCGCCAGCAGCCAAGATGAAGGGACTCGGCAGTTCTTC. Its translation is CASSQDEGTRQFF.

The chain carries TRBV12-3 or TRBV12-4 and TRBJ1-1; D remains unclear. V gave up 6 bases and J gave up 0 bases, with 11 bases separating them. The CDR3 has 14 amino acids. CDR3 DNA: TGTGCCAGCAGCTCCCGGGCCGTGAACACTGAAGCTTTCTTT. As protein: CASSSRAVNTEAFF.

V is TRBV20-1 and J is TRBJ2-3, with 8 bases identical to TRBD2. Germline lookup yields CDR1 DFQATT and CDR2 SNEGSKA (reference sequence). Germline trimming cut 5 bases from V and 2 bases from J; bases unmatched to any gene: 21. The CDR3 spans 19 residues. This chain's CDR3 is CSAPNLLAGGSQITDTQYF. The CDR3, as DNA: TGCAGTGCTCCCAACCTACTCGCGGGAGGTTCCCAAATCACAGATACGCAGTATTTT.